The clone carrying this TCR beta chain turned up a few times. The data were taken from a study of CD8 T cells in Susac syndrome. The CDR3 spans 11 residues. V lost 6 bases and J 2 bases, leaving 4 bases between the germline ends. After extraction with the RNeasy kit, about 0.45 to 1 ug of the RNA was reverse transcribed using random hexamers. Coverage of TCR beta CDR3 amplification by immunoSEQ multiplex PCR extended to 54 Vbeta and 13 Jbeta. TCRdb recomputed calls from the immunoSEQ multiplex PCR reads with MiXCR, one row per CDR3 protein. Found here are 150,000 to 200,000 distinct CDR3 sequences, roughly 94% of them singletons; the top ten hold 0.085% to 0.11%. Healthy donors served as the controls. They were matched for age and sex. The authors negatively isolated CD8+ and CD4+ T cells and FACS-enriched TEMRA cells.

The chain is built from TRBV12-3 or TRBV12-4 and TRBJ2-5, with D uncertain. The receptor's source is a human donor in good health. Input material: CD4+ T cells from PBMCs. In DNA, the CDR3 is TGTGCCAGCAGCGATCAAGAGACCCAGTACTTC. Its protein product is CASSDQETQYF.